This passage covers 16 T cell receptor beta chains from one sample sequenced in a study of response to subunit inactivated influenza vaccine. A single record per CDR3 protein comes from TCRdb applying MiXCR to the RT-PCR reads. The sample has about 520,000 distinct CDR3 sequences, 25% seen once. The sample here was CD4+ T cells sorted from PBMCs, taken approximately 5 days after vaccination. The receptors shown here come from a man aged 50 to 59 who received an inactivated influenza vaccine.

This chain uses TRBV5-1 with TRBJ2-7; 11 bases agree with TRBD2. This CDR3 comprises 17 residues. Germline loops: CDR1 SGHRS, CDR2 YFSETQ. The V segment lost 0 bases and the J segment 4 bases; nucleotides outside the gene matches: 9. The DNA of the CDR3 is TGCGCCAGCAGCTTGGTCCCCACTAGCGGGAGTGTATACGAGCAGTACTTC. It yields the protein CASSLVPTSGSVYEQYF.

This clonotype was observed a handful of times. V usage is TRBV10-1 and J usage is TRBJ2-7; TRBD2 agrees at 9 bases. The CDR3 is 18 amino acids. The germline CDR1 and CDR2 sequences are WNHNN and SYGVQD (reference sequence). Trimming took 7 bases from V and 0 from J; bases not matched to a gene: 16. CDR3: CASNLSQSGGFSSYEQYF. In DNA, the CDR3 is TGCGCCAGCAATTTATCCCAAAGCGGGGGGTTCTCCTCCTACGAGCAGTACTTC.

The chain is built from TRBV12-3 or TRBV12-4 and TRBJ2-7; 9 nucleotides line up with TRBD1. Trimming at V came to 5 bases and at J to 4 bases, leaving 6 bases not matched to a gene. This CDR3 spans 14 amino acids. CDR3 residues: CASSHETGGYEQYF. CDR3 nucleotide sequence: TGTGCCAGCAGTCATGAGACAGGGGGATACGAGCAGTACTTC.

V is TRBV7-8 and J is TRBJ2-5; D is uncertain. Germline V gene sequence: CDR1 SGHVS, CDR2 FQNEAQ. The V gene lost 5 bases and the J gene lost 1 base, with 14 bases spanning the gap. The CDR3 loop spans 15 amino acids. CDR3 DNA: TGTGCCAGCAGCCGCAAGCCCCTTGGCCAAGAGACCCAGTACTTC. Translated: CASSRKPLGQETQYF.

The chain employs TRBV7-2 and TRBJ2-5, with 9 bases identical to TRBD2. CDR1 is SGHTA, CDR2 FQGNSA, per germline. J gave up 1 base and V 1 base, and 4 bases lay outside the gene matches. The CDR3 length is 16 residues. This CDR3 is CASSLVSSGAQETQYF. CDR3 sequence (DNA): TGTGCCAGCAGCTTAGTGTCTAGCGGGGCCCAAGAGACCCAGTACTTC. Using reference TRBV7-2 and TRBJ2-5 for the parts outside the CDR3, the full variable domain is GAGVSQSPSNKVTEKGKDVELRCDPISGHTALYWYRQSLGQGLEFLIYFQGNSAPDKSGLPSDRFSAERTGGSVSTLTIQRTQQEDSAVYLCASSLVSSGAQETQYFGPGTRLLVL.

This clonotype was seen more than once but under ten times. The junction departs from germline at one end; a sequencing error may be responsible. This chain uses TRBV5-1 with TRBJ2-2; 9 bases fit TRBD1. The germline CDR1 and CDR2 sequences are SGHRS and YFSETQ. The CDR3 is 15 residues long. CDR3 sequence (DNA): TGCGCCACCAGCCTCCGGGACAGGGACACCGGGGAGCTGTTTTTT. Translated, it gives CATSLRDRDTGELFF.

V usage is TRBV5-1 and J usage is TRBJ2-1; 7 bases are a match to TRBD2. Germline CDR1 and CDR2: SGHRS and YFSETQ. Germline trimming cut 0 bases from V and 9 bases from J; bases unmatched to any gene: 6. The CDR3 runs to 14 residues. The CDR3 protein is CASSLDGGRGEQFF. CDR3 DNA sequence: TGCGCCAGCAGCTTGGACGGCGGGAGAGGTGAGCAGTTCTTC.

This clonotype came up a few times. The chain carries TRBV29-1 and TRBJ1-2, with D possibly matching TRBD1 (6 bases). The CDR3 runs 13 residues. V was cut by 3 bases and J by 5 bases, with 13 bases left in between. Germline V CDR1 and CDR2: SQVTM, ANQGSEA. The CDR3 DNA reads TGCAGCGTTGAGAAGGGGGTCCGTTATGGCTACACCTTC. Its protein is CSVEKGVRYGYTF.

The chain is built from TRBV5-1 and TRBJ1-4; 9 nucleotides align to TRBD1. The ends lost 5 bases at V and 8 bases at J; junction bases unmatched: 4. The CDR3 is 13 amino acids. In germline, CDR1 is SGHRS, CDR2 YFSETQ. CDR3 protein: CASRQDRGEKLFF. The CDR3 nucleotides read TGCGCCAGCAGACAAGACAGGGGGGAAAAACTGTTTTTT.

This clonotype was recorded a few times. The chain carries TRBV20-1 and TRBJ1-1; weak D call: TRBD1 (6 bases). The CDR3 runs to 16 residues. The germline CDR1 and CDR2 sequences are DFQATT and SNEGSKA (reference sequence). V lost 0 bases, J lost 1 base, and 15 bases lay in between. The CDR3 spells CSARDFRGWENTEAFF. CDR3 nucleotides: TGCAGTGCTAGAGATTTCAGGGGTTGGGAGAACACTGAAGCTTTCTTT.

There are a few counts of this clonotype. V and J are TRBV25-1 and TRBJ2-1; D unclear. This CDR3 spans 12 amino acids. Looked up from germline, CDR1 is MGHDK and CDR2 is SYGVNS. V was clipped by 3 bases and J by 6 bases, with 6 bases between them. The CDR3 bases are TGTGCCAGCAGTGAGCTACTCAATGAGCAGTTCTTC. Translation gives CASSELLNEQFF.

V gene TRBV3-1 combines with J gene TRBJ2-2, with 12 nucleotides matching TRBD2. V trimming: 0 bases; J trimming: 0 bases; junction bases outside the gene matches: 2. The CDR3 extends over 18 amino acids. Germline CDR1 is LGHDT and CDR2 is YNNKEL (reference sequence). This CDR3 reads CASSQDLAGGTNTGELFF. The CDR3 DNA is TGTGCCAGCAGCCAAGATCTAGCGGGGGGGACGAACACCGGGGAGCTGTTTTTT. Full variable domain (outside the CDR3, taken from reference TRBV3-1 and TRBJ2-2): DTAVSQTPKYLVTQMGNDKSIKCEQNLGHDTMYWYKQDSKKFLKIMFSYNNKELIINETVPNRFSPKSPDKAHLNLHINSLELGDSAVYFCASSQDLAGGTNTGELFFGEGSRLTVL.

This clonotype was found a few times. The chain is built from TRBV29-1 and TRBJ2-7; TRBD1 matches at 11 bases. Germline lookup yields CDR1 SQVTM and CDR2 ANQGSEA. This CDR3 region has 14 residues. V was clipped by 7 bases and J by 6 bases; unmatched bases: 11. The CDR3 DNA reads TGCAGCGCCGACGAGGGGACAGGGGGTTTCGAGCAGTACTTC. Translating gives CSADEGTGGFEQYF.

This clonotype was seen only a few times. In nucleotides, the CDR3 is TGTGCCAGCAGCTTAGAACCAGGGGTGAGCGGCTATGGCTACACCTTC. This sequence encodes CASSLEPGVSGYGYTF. The chain uses TRBV7-2 and TRBJ1-2; tentatively, D is TRBD1 (6 bases). The ends were cut back, 1 base at V and 4 bases at J, with 16 bases in the middle. This CDR3 has 16 amino acids. Per the germline V gene, CDR1 is SGHTA and CDR2 is FQGNSA.

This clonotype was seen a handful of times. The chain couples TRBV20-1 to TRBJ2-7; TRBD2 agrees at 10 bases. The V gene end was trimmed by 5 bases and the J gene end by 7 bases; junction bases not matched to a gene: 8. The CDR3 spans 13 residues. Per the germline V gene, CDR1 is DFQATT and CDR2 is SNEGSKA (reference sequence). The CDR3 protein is CSAPGLATGEQYF. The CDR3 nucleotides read TGCAGTGCTCCGGGACTAGCGACTGGGGAGCAGTACTTC.

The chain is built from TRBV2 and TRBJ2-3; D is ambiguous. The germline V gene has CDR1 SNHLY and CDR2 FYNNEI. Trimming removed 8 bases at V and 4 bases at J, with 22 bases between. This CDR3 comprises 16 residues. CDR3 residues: CASGPDGILQADTQYF. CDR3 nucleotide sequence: TGTGCCAGCGGACCGGATGGGATCTTGCAAGCAGATACGCAGTATTTT.